The following is a T cell receptor (beta chain) sequence with its context. Its antigen is unknown. Assay: immunoSEQ multiplex PCR; the TCRdb copy retains only in-frame clones and omits some. The sample holds over a million clones, more than 95% seen once. The sample originates from a study of shared clonotypes between healthy human individuals. Study-wide results and limits: Several donors showed sharing of about 4.6% of naive CD4 clonotypes.

J was trimmed by 5 bases and V by 3 bases; bases with no gene match: 13. CDR1 and CDR2 from the germline V gene are SGHNT and YYREEE (reference sequence). This CDR3 has 16 amino acids. The sequencing input was naive CD4+ T cells sorted from blood. Subset reported: CD45RA+ positively selected. The TCR originated in a man aged 25 to 45 in good health. The rearrangement joins TRBV5-4 to TRBJ2-5; 7 nucleotides match TRBD1. CDR3 loop: CASSSSGRQGGETQYF. CDR3 sequence (DNA): TGTGCCAGCAGCTCCAGCGGTAGACAGGGTGGTGAGACCCAGTACTTC.